This T cell receptor beta chain was sequenced in a study of post-analysis software for immune sequencing data. Study in general: Several disease courses (relapsing-remitting, secondary progressive and progressive-relapsing) of multiple sclerosis were included.

Per the germline V gene, CDR1 is SGHRS and CDR2 is YFSETQ. This CDR3 contains 13 residues. V lost 5 bases, J lost 6 bases, and 7 bases stayed unmatched. cDNA libraries of TCR beta carried unique molecular identifiers. TCRdb re-analysed the PCR reads in MiXCR, keeping a single row per CDR3 protein. The table lists roughly 540,000 distinct CDR3 sequences, 34% of them singletons. Study conclusions and caveats: With TRBV5-6, TRBV5-1 and TRBV20-1 included, about five TRBV segments were more frequent in patients than in controls. Compared against controls, patients with multiple sclerosis displayed significantly lower normalized Chao1 diversity.

This clonotype was seen a handful of times. The antigen is not known. The rearrangement uses TRBV5-1 and TRBJ1-2, with 7 bases fitting TRBD1. The TCR originated in a girl between 2 and 17 years old with multiple sclerosis. Sequenced sample: blood. The CDR3 region is CASRRQGRDGYTF. CDR3 sequence (DNA): TGCGCCAGCAGACGACAGGGTCGGGATGGCTACACCTTC.